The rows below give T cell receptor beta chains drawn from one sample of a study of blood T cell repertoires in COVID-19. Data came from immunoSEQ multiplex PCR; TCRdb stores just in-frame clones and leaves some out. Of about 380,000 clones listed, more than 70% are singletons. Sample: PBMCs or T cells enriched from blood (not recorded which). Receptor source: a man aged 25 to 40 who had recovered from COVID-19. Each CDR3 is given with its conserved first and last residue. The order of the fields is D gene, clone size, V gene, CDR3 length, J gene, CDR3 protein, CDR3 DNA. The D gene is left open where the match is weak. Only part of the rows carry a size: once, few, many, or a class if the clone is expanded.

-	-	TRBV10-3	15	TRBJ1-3	CAIMGGSLSGNTIYF	TGTGCCATCATGGGGGGATCTCTCTCTGGAAACACCATATATTTT
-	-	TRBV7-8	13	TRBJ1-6	CASTTVYNSPLHF	TGTGCCAGCACCACAGTCTATAATTCACCCCTCCACTTT
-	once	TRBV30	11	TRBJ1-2	CAWTANYGYTF	TGTGCCTGGACAGCTAACTATGGCTACACCTTC
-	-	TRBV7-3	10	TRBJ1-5	CASTNQPQHF	TGTGCCAGCACGAATCAGCCCCAGCATTTT
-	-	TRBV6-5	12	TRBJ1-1	CATIGRGSEAFF	TGTGCCACTATAGGCAGGGGAAGTGAAGCTTTCTTT
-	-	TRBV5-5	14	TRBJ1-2	CASSLGRGAEGYTF	TGTGCCAGCAGCTTGGGTCGGGGAGCGGAGGGCTACACCTTC
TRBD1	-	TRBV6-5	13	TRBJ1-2	CASREGASYGYTF	TGTGCCAGCCGGGAGGGGGCTAGCTATGGCTACACCTTC
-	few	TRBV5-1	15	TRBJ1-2	CASSLSAGQIYGYTF	TGCGCCAGCAGCTTGTCCGCGGGTCAGATCTATGGCTACACCTTC
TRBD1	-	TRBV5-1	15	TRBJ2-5	CASSVGTDTQETQYF	TGCGCCAGCAGCGTTGGGACAGACACCCAAGAGACCCAGTACTTC
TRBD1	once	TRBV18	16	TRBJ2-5	CASSLNAGTGDLAQYF	TGTGCCAGCTCCCTCAACGCCGGGACAGGGGATCTTGCCCAGTACTTC
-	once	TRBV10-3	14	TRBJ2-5	CAISEMAGQETQYF	TGTGCCATCAGTGAGATGGCGGGACAAGAGACCCAGTACTTC
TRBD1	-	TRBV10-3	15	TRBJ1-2	CAISRQGVESYGYTF	TGTGCCATCAGCCGACAGGGAGTGGAGTCCTATGGCTACACCTTC
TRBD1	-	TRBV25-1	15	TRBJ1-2	CASSDRRDRAYGYTF	TGTGCCAGCAGTGACCGAAGGGACAGAGCCTATGGCTACACCTTC
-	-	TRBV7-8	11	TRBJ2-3	CASSPQNTQYF	TGTGCCAGCAGCCCACAGAATACGCAGTATTTT
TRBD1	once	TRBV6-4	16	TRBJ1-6	CASSPGTGEYNSPLHF	TGTGCCAGCAGTCCCGGAACAGGGGAATATAATTCACCCCTCCACTTT
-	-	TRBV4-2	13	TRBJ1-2	CASSPSGVAGYTF	TGTGCCAGCAGCCCGTCCGGGGTCGCCGGCTACACCTTC
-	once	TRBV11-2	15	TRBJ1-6	CASSSSSSYNSPLHF	TGTGCCAGCAGCTCCTCGAGCTCCTATAATTCACCCCTCCACTTT
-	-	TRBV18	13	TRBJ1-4	CASSREASEKLFF	TGTGCCAGCTCACGGGAGGCTAGTGAAAAACTGTTTTTT
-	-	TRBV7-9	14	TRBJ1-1	CASSLGTDGTEAFF	TGTGCCAGCAGCTTAGGGACAGACGGGACTGAAGCTTTCTTT
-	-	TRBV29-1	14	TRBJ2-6	CSVSQGSGANVLTF	TGCAGCGTTTCACAGGGTTCTGGGGCCAACGTCCTGACTTTC
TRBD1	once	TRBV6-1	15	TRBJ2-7	CASSEGQGAVDEQYF	TGTGCCAGCAGTGAGGGACAGGGGGCGGTGGACGAGCAGTACTTC
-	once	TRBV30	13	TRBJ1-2	CAWSRDRRYGYTF	TGTGCCTGGAGTCGCGACAGGCGCTATGGCTACACCTTC
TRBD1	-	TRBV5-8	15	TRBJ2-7	CASSLARQGAYEQYF	TGTGCCAGCAGCTTGGCTAGACAGGGGGCCTACGAGCAGTACTTC
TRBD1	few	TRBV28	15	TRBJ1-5	CASSAGTGGLQPQHF	TGTGCCAGCAGTGCGGGGACAGGGGGCCTCCAGCCCCAGCATTTT
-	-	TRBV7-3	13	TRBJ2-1	CASSLGPQGEQFF	TGTGCCAGCAGCTTAGGTCCGCAGGGTGAGCAGTTCTTC
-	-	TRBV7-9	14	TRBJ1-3	CASSLAPVGNTIYF	TGTGCCAGCAGCTTAGCCCCTGTTGGAAACACCATATATTTT
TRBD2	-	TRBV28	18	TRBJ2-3	CALSPPGLASLSTDTQYF	TGTGCCCTCTCCCCCCCGGGACTAGCGTCCCTTAGCACAGATACGCAGTATTTT